The 19 T cell receptor beta chains given below trace back to one sample, sequenced in a study of response to subunit inactivated influenza vaccine. TCRdb passed the RT-PCR reads through MiXCR, listing each CDR3 protein once. The sample records about 780,000 distinct CDR3 sequences, around a sixth being singletons. The material sequenced was PBMCs from blood, taken 5 days after vaccination. The receptor source for this set is a man aged 50 to 59 who received an inactivated influenza vaccine.

This clonotype has a single count. The chain couples TRBV6-2 or TRBV6-3 to TRBJ2-1, with D unclear. This CDR3 contains 11 residues. Trimming shortened V by 6 bases and J by 8 bases, and 8 bases separated the two germline ends. Per the germline V gene, CDR1 is MNHEY and CDR2 is SVGEGT. The CDR3 sequence: CASSPSHEQFF. As DNA, the CDR3 is TGTGCCAGCAGCCCGTCCCATGAGCAGTTCTTC.

The V call is TRBV4-2, the J call TRBJ2-1; D unresolved. Looked up from germline, CDR1 is LGHNA and CDR2 is YNFKEQ. The CDR3 consists of 16 residues. V gave up 0 bases and J gave up 1 base, with 10 bases separating them. CDR3 DNA sequence: TGTGCCAGCAGCCAAGAAATTGGTTTGTCCTACAATGAGCAGTTCTTC. Translation: CASSQEIGLSYNEQFF.

This clonotype was seen many times. The V call is TRBV7-2, the J call TRBJ1-6, with 11 bases that match TRBD1. Germline V gene lookup returns CDR1 SGHTA and CDR2 FQGNSA. The trim removed 0 bases at V and 5 bases at J, leaving 0 bases unmatched. The CDR3 covers 16 residues. CDR3 in amino acids: CASSLAGQGDNSPLHF. The DNA for the CDR3 is TGTGCCAGCAGCTTAGCGGGACAGGGGGATAATTCACCCCTCCACTTT.

The chain couples TRBV12-3 or TRBV12-4 to TRBJ1-2, with 7 bases lining up with TRBD1. This CDR3 has 15 amino acids. The V and J ends lost 0 bases and 6 bases, in that order; junction bases with no gene match: 7. CDR3 in DNA: TGTGCCAGCAGTTTAGCGTCGCAGGGGGTAGATGGCTACACCTTC. This codes for CASSLASQGVDGYTF.

The chain has TRBV4-2 and TRBJ2-1; D is possibly TRBD2 (6 bases). V shed 0 bases and J shed 9 bases, with 15 bases lying between them. This CDR3 comprises 15 residues. From germline, CDR1 is LGHNA and CDR2 YNFKEQ. CDR3 sequence reads: CASSQDPLGRGEQFF. The CDR3 nucleotides are TGTGCCAGCAGCCAAGATCCCCTGGGGCGGGGTGAGCAGTTCTTC.

A few counts support this clonotype. The gene calls are TRBV6-6 and TRBJ1-5; D gene ambiguous. Between the trimmed V and J ends, which lost 0 bases and 7 bases, there was a span of 4 bases. The CDR3 covers 12 residues. Looked up from germline, CDR1 is MNHNY and CDR2 is SVGAGI (reference sequence). The CDR3 DNA sequence: TGTGCCAGCAGTTACTCGGAGCAGCCCCAGCATTTT. Encoded protein: CASSYSEQPQHF.

A few counts support this clonotype. J is TRBJ2-7 and V is TRBV5-4, with D perhaps matching TRBD2 (6 bases). Germline CDR1 is SGHNT and CDR2 is YYREEE (reference sequence). Deletions cut 0 bases from V and 3 bases from J, with 13 bases between. This CDR3 is built from 15 residues. The CDR3 reads CASSLDISGVYEQYF. In DNA form, the CDR3 reads TGTGCCAGCAGCTTGGATATTTCGGGGGTCTACGAGCAGTACTTC.

This clonotype appeared a few times. V and J are TRBV5-5 and TRBJ2-5; TRBD2 aligns across 9 bases. Per the germline V gene, CDR1 is SGHKS and CDR2 is YYEKEE (reference sequence). Losses at the gene ends were 3 bases for V and 5 bases for J; bases not matched to a gene: 2. The CDR3 covers 13 residues. DNA for the CDR3: TGTGCCAGCAGCTGGGGACTAGCTGAGACCCAGTACTTC. Translated, it gives CASSWGLAETQYF. The full variable domain, its missing parts supplied by reference TRBV5-5 and TRBJ2-5, is DAGVTQSPTHLIKTRGQQVTLRCSPISGHKSVSWYQQVLGQGPQFIFQYYEKEERGRGNFPDRFSARQFPNYSSELNVNALLLGDSALYLCASSWGLAETQYFGPGTRLLVL.

This clonotype was observed a handful of times. J is TRBJ2-1 and V is TRBV10-3, with TRBD2 matching over 11 bases. J was trimmed by 6 bases and V by 5 bases; bases with no gene match: 3. The CDR3 runs 14 residues. Germline CDR1 reads ENHRY; CDR2 reads SYGVKD. The CDR3 region is CAISPGLAGNEQFF. The CDR3 nucleotides are TGTGCCATCAGTCCAGGACTAGCGGGCAATGAGCAGTTCTTC.

The gene calls are TRBV10-3 and TRBJ2-7; tentatively, D is TRBD1 or TRBD2 (5 bases each). CDR3 size: 15 residues. The V and J ends lost 4 bases and 5 bases respectively, with 18 bases between them. Per germline, CDR1 ENHRY and CDR2 SYGVKD. CDR3 sequence (DNA): TGTGCCATCAGTGCCTGGTCAGGGACGAGAAACGAGCAGTACTTC. Translation: CAISAWSGTRNEQYF.

This chain joins TRBV20-1 and TRBJ1-1; D is unresolved. V gave up 3 bases and J gave up 0 bases, with 8 bases separating them. The CDR3 is made up of 13 amino acids. Germline-derived CDR1 and CDR2 are DFQATT and SNEGSKA (reference sequence). The CDR3 region is CSARYRVNTEAFF. The CDR3 bases are TGCAGTGCTAGGTATAGAGTGAACACTGAAGCTTTCTTT.

This chain's CDR3 is CASSQDPSSSYNEQFF. The CDR3 nucleotides are TGTGCCAGCAGCCAAGATCCGAGCAGCTCCTACAATGAGCAGTTCTTC. The V and J genes are TRBV3-1 and TRBJ2-1; the D is unclear. The CDR3 spans 16 residues. Germline V gives CDR1 LGHDT, CDR2 YNNKEL (reference sequence). Trimming cost V 0 bases and J 0 bases, with 9 bases left between them.

This clonotype has just a few counts. This chain connects TRBV15 to TRBJ2-7; D might be TRBD2 (5 bases). The germline gives CDR1 LNHNV, CDR2 YYDKDF (reference sequence). Trimming left V 0 bases short and J 1 base short, with 13 bases between. The CDR3 is 16 amino acids. The CDR3 is CATSRDGGRLSYEQYF. In DNA, the CDR3 is TGTGCCACCAGCAGAGATGGAGGACGTCTGTCCTACGAGCAGTACTTC.

V gene TRBV5-6 combines with J gene TRBJ1-5, with D possibly TRBD1 on 5 matching bases. The germline gives CDR1 SGHDT, CDR2 YYEEEE. Trimming stripped 1 base from V and 5 bases from J, with 10 bases between. This CDR3 has 14 residues. The CDR3 reads CASSLFQGHQPQHF. DNA for the CDR3: TGTGCCAGCAGCTTGTTTCAGGGTCATCAGCCCCAGCATTTT.

The gene calls are TRBV20-1 and TRBJ2-1, with 8 bases identical to TRBD2. Trimming took 1 base from V and 1 from J; bases not matched to a gene: 3. CDR1 and CDR2 from the germline V gene are DFQATT and SNEGSKA (reference sequence). CDR3 size: 15 residues. Here the CDR3 DNA reads TGCAGTGCTAGAGGAGCGGGAGATTCCTACAATGAGCAGTTCTTC. Translated, it gives CSARGAGDSYNEQFF.

The CDR3 bases are TGTGCCAGCAGTTTAGCCAGGGGAGGGAAACTGTTTTTT. Translating it yields CASSLARGGKLFF. V is TRBV12-3 or TRBV12-4 and J is TRBJ1-4, with a tentative D call TRBD1 (6 bases). The CDR3 covers 13 residues. The V and J ends lost 0 bases and 11 bases respectively, with 10 bases between them.

This clonotype was counted ten times or more. This chain uses TRBV6-1 with TRBJ2-7; TRBD1 aligns across 8 bases. This CDR3 is 17 amino acids long. J gave up 0 bases and V 8 bases, and 15 bases lay outside the gene matches. The V gene's germline CDR1 is MNHNS and CDR2 SASEGT. In DNA form, the CDR3 reads TGTGCCAGCCGCAAGGAGGCAGGGGGCTTCTCCTCCTACGAGCAGTACTTC. It codes for CASRKEAGGFSSYEQYF.

This clonotype was seen more than once but under ten times. The chain combines TRBV20-1 with TRBJ2-5; TRBD1 matches at 7 bases. The germline gives CDR1 DFQATT, CDR2 SNEGSKA (reference sequence). Trimming cost V 3 bases and J 2 bases; bases outside gene matches: 6. CDR3 length equals 14 residues. CDR3 sequence reads: CSARKDRAQETQYF. The CDR3 DNA reads TGCAGTGCTAGGAAAGACAGGGCGCAAGAGACCCAGTACTTC.

This clonotype was counted a few times. The rearrangement joins TRBV7-2 to TRBJ1-2, with 7 bases that match TRBD1. CDR3 length: 15 residues. From germline, CDR1 is SGHTA and CDR2 FQGNSA. The V gene end was trimmed by 5 bases and the J gene end by 8 bases; junction bases not matched to a gene: 14. CDR3 DNA sequence: TGTGCCAGCAGCCCTAAGACAGGGTCTATACTCGGCTACACCTTC. Translating gives CASSPKTGSILGYTF.